Following are 20 T cell receptor beta chains from one sample sequenced in a study of a mutant IDH1 vaccine in newly diagnosed glioma. Time point of the sample: week 35, safety follow-up. Mutant IDH1 20-mer peptide, at 300 ug, made up each vaccine dose, with topical imiquimod. Antigens for these TCRs are unknown. Assay: immunoSEQ multiplex PCR; the TCRdb copy retains only in-frame clones and omits some. This sample has about 42,000 clones, with approximately 80% found just once. Source: PBMCs, taken from a glioma patient whose treatment included an IDH1 peptide vaccine. These receptors all come from a woman aged 45-60 years with glioma.

This sequence joins TRBV7-2 and TRBJ2-2, with TRBD1 matching 7 bases. Trimming removed 3 bases from V and 6 bases from J; junction bases left unmatched: 1. The CDR3 sequence is 13 residues long. Germline V gene data show CDR1 as SGHTA and CDR2 as FQGNSA. The CDR3 DNA sequence: TGTGCCAGCAGCTTGACAGGGCCCGGGGAGCTGTTTTTT. It translates to CASSLTGPGELFF.

This chain uses TRBV7-3 with TRBJ2-2; D unresolved. The germline V and J ends were trimmed by 1 base and 3 bases, with 18 bases remaining between them. The length of the CDR3 is 18 residues. Germline CDR1 is SGHTA and CDR2 is FQGTGA. CDR3 DNA sequence: TGTGCCAGCAGCTTAAGGAAAGTAAGGGCGATGGACACCGGGGAGCTGTTTTTT. Translation gives CASSLRKVRAMDTGELFF.

V is TRBV19 and J is TRBJ1-1; D may be TRBD1 (5 bases). With 5 bases removed from V and 1 base from J, the gap between germline ends came to 8 bases. CDR1 LNHDA and CDR2 SQIVND come from the germline V gene (reference sequence). This CDR3 has 13 residues. CDR3: CASSVGANTEAFF. The DNA of the CDR3 is TGTGCCAGTAGTGTCGGGGCGAACACTGAAGCTTTCTTT.

This chain links TRBV6-7 with TRBJ1-5, with a tentative D call TRBD1 (5 bases). TRBV6-7 is filed as an ORF, its function uncertain. V was pared by 5 bases and J by 6 bases, with 17 bases between. This CDR3 region has 15 residues. The CDR3 here is CASSRGGRVTQPQHF. In nucleotides, the CDR3 is TGTGCCAGCAGTCGGGGAGGCAGGGTAACTCAGCCCCAGCATTTT.

Only a few counts were recorded for this clone. This sequence joins TRBV7-9 and TRBJ1-1; tentative D call: TRBD1 (5 bases). V gave up 3 bases and J gave up 7 bases, with 9 bases separating them. The germline V gene encodes CDR1 SEHNR and CDR2 FQNEAQ (reference sequence). The CDR3 contains 12 residues. The CDR3 reads CASSLGRFEAFF. The CDR3 bases are TGTGCCAGCAGCTTGGGACGGTTTGAAGCTTTCTTT.

The chain recombines TRBV4-2 with TRBJ2-5; 11 bases are shared with TRBD2. Looked up from germline, CDR1 is LGHNA and CDR2 is YNFKEQ. Losses at the gene ends were 5 bases for V and 9 bases for J; bases not matched to a gene: 14. This CDR3 has 16 amino acids. As DNA, the CDR3 is TGTGCCAGCAGCAAGGCCGGGACTAGCGGATCCTTGGCCCAGTACTTC. Translating gives CASSKAGTSGSLAQYF.

This clone was recorded once. This chain joins TRBV5-1 and TRBJ1-1, with no clear D. Germline CDR1 reads SGHRS; CDR2 reads YFSETQ. V was trimmed by 3 bases and J by 0 bases, leaving 12 bases between them. The length of the CDR3 is 15 residues. The CDR3 DNA is TGCGCCAGCAGCTATGGCGGCGGCTTGAACACTGAAGCTTTCTTT. Protein sequence: CASSYGGGLNTEAFF.

V usage is TRBV25-1 and J usage is TRBJ1-2; D is uncertain. V shed 2 bases and J shed 2 bases, with 0 bases lying between them. The CDR3 is made up of 11 amino acids. CDR1 is MGHDK, CDR2 SYGVNS, per germline. In DNA form, the CDR3 reads TGTGCCAGCAGTGAAAACTATGGCTACACCTTC. As protein: CASSENYGYTF.

V usage is TRBV9 and J usage is TRBJ1-6; a weak D match, TRBD1 (5 bases). V gave up 4 bases and J gave up 3 bases, with 11 bases separating them. This CDR3 has 15 residues. Looked up from germline, CDR1 is SGDLS and CDR2 is YYNGEE. In nucleotides, the CDR3 is TGTGCCAGCAGCAGCGGGGGTGTCTATAATTCACCCCTCCACTTT. This codes for CASSSGGVYNSPLHF.

This chain links TRBV9 with TRBJ1-1; D uncertain. The CDR3 extends over 16 amino acids. Germline V lookup: CDR1 SGDLS, CDR2 YYNGEE. V lost 0 bases and J lost 2, with 14 bases in between. The CDR3 sequence: CASSVVEGGINTEAFF. CDR3 in DNA: TGTGCCAGCAGCGTAGTAGAGGGCGGTATAAACACTGAAGCTTTCTTT.

As DNA, the CDR3 is TGTGCCAGTAGTATGACTAGCGGGGCAATTGGGACCCAGTACTTC. Translation gives CASSMTSGAIGTQYF. J is TRBJ2-5 and V is TRBV19; 11 positions agree with TRBD2. V gave up 3 bases and J gave up 7 bases; unmatched junction bases: 7. Germline CDR1 LNHDA, CDR2 SQIVND (reference sequence). The CDR3 runs 15 residues.

CDR3 sequence (DNA): TGTGCCAGCAGTGACTCGCGACAACCACGGGGGTATGGCTACACCTTC. Translated, it gives CASSDSRQPRGYGYTF. The V call is TRBV6-4, the J call TRBJ1-2; weak D call: TRBD1 (5 bases). Trimming pared 0 bases from V and 5 bases from J, leaving 16 bases between. This CDR3 has 16 amino acids. CDR1 and CDR2 from the germline V gene are MRHNA and SNTAGT.

V usage is TRBV5-8 and J usage is TRBJ2-3, with TRBD2 as a possible D gene (7 bases). From germline, CDR1 is SGHTS and CDR2 YDEGEE. There are 17 residues in the CDR3. V lost 4 bases and J lost 8, with 26 bases in between. The CDR3 nucleotides are TGTGCCAGCAGCCCCAAGGGGGGGCGCATCGGTCACGGTACGCAGTATTTT. Amino acids: CASSPKGGRIGHGTQYF.

This rearrangement joins TRBV4-3 to TRBJ2-3; D not certain. CDR1 and CDR2 (germline): LGHNA, YSLEER. This CDR3 is built from 16 residues. V was pared by 0 bases and J by 8 bases, with 18 bases between. The CDR3 sequence is CASSQDRRGIVSTQYF. The CDR3 bases are TGCGCCAGCAGCCAAGATCGTCGTGGCATCGTATCTACGCAGTATTTT.

The chain joins TRBV19 to TRBJ1-5; D remains unclear. V gave up 4 bases and J gave up 4 bases, with 11 bases separating them. In germline, CDR1 is LNHDA, CDR2 SQIVND (reference sequence). The CDR3 totals 14 residues. The CDR3: CASSRERRNQPQHF. The CDR3 DNA reads TGTGCCAGTAGTAGGGAACGGCGGAATCAGCCCCAGCATTTT.

V and J are TRBV7-2 and TRBJ2-5; TRBD2 aligns across 9 bases. The junction had 7 bases not matched to a gene; V was cut back by 3 bases and J by 5 bases. This CDR3 contains 15 residues. From germline, CDR1 is SGHTA and CDR2 FQGNSA. This chain's CDR3 is CASSFGAGGMETQYF. The DNA for the CDR3 is TGTGCCAGCAGCTTCGGGGCGGGGGGGATGGAGACCCAGTACTTC.

The chain combines TRBV9 with TRBJ1-2; 9 bases map to TRBD1. Trimming removed 3 bases from V and 4 bases from J; junction bases left unmatched: 4. Germline loops: CDR1 SGDLS, CDR2 YYNGEE. CDR3 size: 14 residues. CDR3 DNA sequence: TGTGCCAGCAGCGACTCGACAGGGGGCTATGGCTACACCTTC. Encoded protein: CASSDSTGGYGYTF.

This rearrangement joins TRBV7-2 to TRBJ1-2; D uncertain. CDR3 length: 13 amino acids. Germline V gene data show CDR1 as SGHTA and CDR2 as FQGNSA. Trimming removed 5 bases at V and 8 bases at J, with 15 bases between. CDR3 DNA: TGTGCCAGCAGCGCAAGTCCGGGGAACGGCTACACCTTC. Its protein product is CASSASPGNGYTF.

The chain employs TRBV10-3 and TRBJ2-7; D is unclear. V was trimmed by 6 bases and J by 2 bases, leaving 11 bases between them. Per germline, CDR1 ENHRY and CDR2 SYGVKD. This CDR3 region has 13 residues. The CDR3 loop reads CAIRPLSTYEQYF. The CDR3 DNA is TGTGCCATCAGGCCCCTATCCACCTACGAGCAGTACTTC.

This chain connects TRBV7-9 to TRBJ1-2; D ambiguous. The CDR3 totals 16 residues. Between the trimmed V and J ends, which lost 8 bases and 2 bases, there was a span of 21 bases. Germline CDR1 SEHNR, CDR2 FQNEAQ (reference sequence). Here the CDR3 DNA reads TGTGCCAGCGAGGCAGTAACGAGGGCGGGGAACTATGGCTACACCTTC. Residues: CASEAVTRAGNYGYTF.